This T cell receptor (beta chain) was captured in a study of early T cells in non-severe SARS-CoV-2 infection. Individual cDNA molecules were tagged with unique molecular identifiers, the study reported. TCRdb called the 5' RACE reads again in MiXCR, with one record for every CDR3 protein. Of roughly 35,000 distinct CDR3 sequences listed, around 6.1% are singletons. The CDR3 loop spans 13 amino acids. Germline lookup yields CDR1 SGDLS and CDR2 YYNGEE. Trimming removed 2 bases from V and 4 bases from J; junction bases left unmatched: 3. This chain connects TRBV9 to TRBJ2-7; TRBD2 matches 7 bases. Sequencing input: whole blood. This receptor was taken from an adult who was a healthcare worker with PCR-confirmed SARS-CoV-2 infection or an uninfected control (not recorded which). The CDR3 region is CASSVGTTYEQYF. The CDR3 DNA follows: TGTGCCAGCAGCGTCGGGACTACGTACGAGCAGTACTTC.